A selection of T cell receptor beta chains follows, all from one sample in a study of identical twins. TCRdb reprocessed the 5' RACE reads with MiXCR, giving one entry per CDR3 protein. This sample has about 530,000 distinct CDR3 sequences, with under 25% found just once. The same sample was also used in a study of yellow fever vaccine responses in identical twins.

Sequenced: CD4+ T cells sorted from blood. These receptors came from a woman aged 18-35 years in good health. The CDR3 runs from the conserved cysteine through the conserved F or W. The D gene is left open where the match is weak. Clone size, where shown, is once, few, many, or a class for clones that have expanded.

V: TRBV12-3/TRBV12-4; D: TRBD2; size: few; J: TRBJ2-3; CDR3: CASRPGLAQVYTQYF; DNA: TGTGCCAGCAGACCGGGACTAGCCCAAGTGTATACGCAGTATTTT
V: TRBV7-3; D: TRBD2; size: NA; J: TRBJ2-1; CDR3: CASSLTSGSQNEQFF; DNA: TGTGCCAGCAGCTTGACTAGCGGGAGTCAAAATGAGCAGTTCTTC
V: TRBV7-9; D: NA; size: few; J: TRBJ2-7; CDR3: CASSSIIYEQYF; DNA: TGTGCCAGCAGCTCTATAATCTACGAGCAGTACTTC
V: TRBV7-9; D: NA; size: NA; J: TRBJ2-3; CDR3: CASSPRAADLTDTQYF; DNA: TGTGCCAGCAGCCCCAGGGCGGCGGACCTCACAGATACGCAGTATTTT
V: TRBV29-1; D: NA; size: NA; J: TRBJ1-1; CDR3: CSVGLKNTEAFF; DNA: TGCAGCGTTGGGCTTAAGAACACTGAAGCTTTCTTT
V: TRBV10-1; D: NA; size: NA; J: TRBJ2-5; CDR3: CASARGGGPAETQYF; DNA: TGCGCCAGCGCGAGGGGAGGAGGGCCCGCAGAGACCCAGTACTTC
V: TRBV5-1; D: NA; size: NA; J: TRBJ1-1; CDR3: CASSADRIGTEAFF; DNA: TGCGCCAGCAGCGCGGATCGCATCGGCACTGAAGCTTTCTTT
V: TRBV28; D: NA; size: few; J: TRBJ1-1; CDR3: CASSARASGTEAFF; DNA: TGTGCCAGCAGTGCCAGGGCTTCGGGCACTGAAGCTTTCTTT
V: TRBV2; D: NA; size: NA; J: TRBJ2-1; CDR3: CASSGDVVNEQFF; DNA: TGTGCCAGCAGTGGAGACGTGGTCAATGAGCAGTTCTTC
V: TRBV10-3; D: NA; size: NA; J: TRBJ1-6; CDR3: CAISDGGPNSPLHF; DNA: TGTGCCATCAGTGACGGGGGGCCCAATTCACCCCTCCACTTT
V: TRBV2; D: NA; size: NA; J: TRBJ2-2; CDR3: CASSAESPGELFF; DNA: TGTGCCAGCAGTGCAGAGTCGCCCGGGGAGCTGTTTTTT
V: TRBV28; D: TRBD1; size: NA; J: TRBJ2-4; CDR3: CASSGRQGAKNIQYF; DNA: TGTGCCAGCAGTGGCCGACAGGGGGCCAAAAACATTCAGTACTTC
V: TRBV9; D: NA; size: NA; J: TRBJ1-6; CDR3: CASSTRMDNSPLHF; DNA: TGTGCCAGCAGCACCCGGATGGATAATTCACCCCTCCACTTT
V: TRBV29-1; D: NA; size: few; J: TRBJ2-1; CDR3: CSVHRRLVDNEQFF; DNA: TGCAGCGTCCACCGGCGATTAGTCGACAATGAGCAGTTCTTC
V: TRBV6-1; D: NA; size: few; J: TRBJ1-6; CDR3: CASRERAGTYNSPLHF; DNA: TGTGCCAGCAGAGAACGGGCAGGGACCTATAATTCACCCCTCCACTTT
V: TRBV10-3; D: NA; size: NA; J: TRBJ2-3; CDR3: CAIAPRTDTQYF; DNA: TGTGCCATCGCTCCACGCACAGATACGCAGTATTTT
V: TRBV6-5; D: NA; size: NA; J: TRBJ1-1; CDR3: CASSYSNSGDTEAFF; DNA: TGTGCCAGCAGTTACTCGAATTCCGGGGACACTGAAGCTTTCTTT
V: TRBV12-3/TRBV12-4; D: NA; size: once; J: TRBJ1-2; CDR3: CASSSWGNGYTF; DNA: TGTGCCAGCAGTTCGTGGGGGAATGGCTACACCTTC
V: TRBV6-1; D: NA; size: once; J: TRBJ2-3; CDR3: CASSEAGGRPDTQYF; DNA: TGTGCCAGCAGTGAAGCCGGGGGGCGCCCAGATACGCAGTATTTT
V: TRBV3-1; D: NA; size: few; J: TRBJ1-1; CDR3: CASSQEAGLNTEAFF; DNA: TGTGCCAGCAGCCAAGAAGCCGGACTGAACACTGAAGCTTTCTTT
V: TRBV12-3/TRBV12-4; D: TRBD1; size: NA; J: TRBJ2-7; CDR3: CASMVGTGSSYEQYF; DNA: TGTGCCAGCATGGTCGGGACAGGAAGCTCCTACGAGCAGTACTTC